This TCR beta chain is from a study of blood T cell repertoires in COVID-19. V was shortened by 2 bases and J by 13 bases, with 12 bases between the two germline ends. Germline CDR1 and CDR2: MGHRA and YSYEKL. This CDR3 region has 13 residues. Per the authors' pipeline: For nucleated cells, counts were estimated from reference gene primer amplification. Only in-frame clones appear in the TCRdb table, and some are missing; sequencing was by immunoSEQ multiplex PCR. V, J and clone size are those of that table, while D and trimming were read from the DNA. The sample includes more than 80,000 clones, around 82% of them seen just once.

The chain recombines TRBV4-1 with TRBJ1-6, with TRBD1 as a possible D gene (6 bases). The clonotype was recovered from a man aged 50 or older with active or convalescent COVID-19. Sequencing input: peripheral blood. The DNA of the CDR3 is TGCGCCAGCAGCCAACTAACAGGGTCCCCCCTCCACTTT. It encodes CASSQLTGSPLHF.